This T cell receptor beta chain is drawn from a study of spatial heterogeneity in lung cancer. Time point defined: sample taken at primary tumor resection. In each case, whole RNA from tumor, nontumor lung or frozen PBMC was sequenced unsorted. The donor group consisted of roughly 70 patients who had untreated, early-stage non-small cell lung cancer. TCRdb re-analysed the 5' RACE reads in MiXCR, keeping a single row per CDR3 protein. The data hold some 11,000 distinct CDR3 sequences, with roughly 6.2% observed a single time. This clonotype was counted many times. Trimming cost V 6 bases and J 6 bases, with 12 bases left between them. CDR3 length: 13 amino acids. Looked up from germline, CDR1 is SNHLY and CDR2 is FYNNEI.

The sequencing here drew on normal lung tissue next to the tumor, taken at surgery. V gene TRBV2 combines with J gene TRBJ1-5; D remains ambiguous. This clonotype was obtained from a male donor with early-stage non-small cell lung cancer. The CDR3 loop reads CASRIGPSQPQHF. The DNA of the CDR3 is TGTGCCAGCAGGATCGGGCCGAGTCAGCCCCAGCATTTT.